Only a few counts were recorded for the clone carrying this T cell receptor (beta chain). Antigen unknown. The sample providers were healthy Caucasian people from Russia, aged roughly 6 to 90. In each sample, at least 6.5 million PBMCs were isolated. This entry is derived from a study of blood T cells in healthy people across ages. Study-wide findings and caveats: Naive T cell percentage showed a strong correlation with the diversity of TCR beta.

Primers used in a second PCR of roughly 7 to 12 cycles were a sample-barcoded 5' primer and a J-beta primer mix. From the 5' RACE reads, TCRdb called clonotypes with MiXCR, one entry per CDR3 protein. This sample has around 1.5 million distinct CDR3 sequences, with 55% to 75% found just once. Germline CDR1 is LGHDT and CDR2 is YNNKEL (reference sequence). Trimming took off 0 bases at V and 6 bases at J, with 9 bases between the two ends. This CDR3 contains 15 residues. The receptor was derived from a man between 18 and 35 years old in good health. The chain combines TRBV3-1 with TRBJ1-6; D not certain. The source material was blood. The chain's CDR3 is CASSQEPAGNSPLHF. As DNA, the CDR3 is TGTGCCAGCAGCCAAGAACCGGCGGGTAATTCACCCCTCCACTTT. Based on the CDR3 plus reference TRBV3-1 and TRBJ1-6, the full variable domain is DTAVSQTPKYLVTQMGNDKSIKCEQNLGHDTMYWYKQDSKKFLKIMFSYNNKELIINETVPNRFSPKSPDKAHLNLHINSLELGDSAVYFCASSQEPAGNSPLHFGNGTRLTVT.